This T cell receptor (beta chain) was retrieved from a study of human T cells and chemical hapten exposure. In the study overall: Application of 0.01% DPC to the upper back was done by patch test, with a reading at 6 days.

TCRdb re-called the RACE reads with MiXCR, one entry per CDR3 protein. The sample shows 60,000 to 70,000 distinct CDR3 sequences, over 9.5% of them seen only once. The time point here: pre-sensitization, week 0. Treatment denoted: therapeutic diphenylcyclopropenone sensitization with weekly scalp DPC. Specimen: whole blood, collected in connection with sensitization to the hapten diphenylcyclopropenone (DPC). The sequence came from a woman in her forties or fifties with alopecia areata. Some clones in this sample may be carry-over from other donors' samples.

CDR3: CASSYRNRYNEQFF. As DNA, the CDR3 is TGTGCCAGCAGTTATCGTAACAGATACAATGAGCAGTTCTTC. The V call is TRBV6-5, the J call TRBJ2-1; unclear D gene. Trimming pared 3 bases from V and 4 bases from J, leaving 10 bases between. The germline V gene encodes CDR1 MNHEY and CDR2 SVGAGI. The CDR3 totals 14 residues.